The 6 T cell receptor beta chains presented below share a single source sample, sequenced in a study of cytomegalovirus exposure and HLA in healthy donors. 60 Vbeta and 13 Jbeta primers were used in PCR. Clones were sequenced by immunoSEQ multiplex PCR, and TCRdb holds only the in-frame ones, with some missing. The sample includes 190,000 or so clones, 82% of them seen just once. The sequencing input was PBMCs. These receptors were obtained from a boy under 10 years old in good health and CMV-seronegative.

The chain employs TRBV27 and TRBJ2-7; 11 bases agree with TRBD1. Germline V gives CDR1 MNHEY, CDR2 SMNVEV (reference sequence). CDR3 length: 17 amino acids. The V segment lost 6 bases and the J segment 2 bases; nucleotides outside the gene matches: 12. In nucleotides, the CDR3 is TGTGCCAGCAGCCGGGAAGGACAGGGGGCGAGTGCCTACGAGCAGTACTTC. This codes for CASSREGQGASAYEQYF.

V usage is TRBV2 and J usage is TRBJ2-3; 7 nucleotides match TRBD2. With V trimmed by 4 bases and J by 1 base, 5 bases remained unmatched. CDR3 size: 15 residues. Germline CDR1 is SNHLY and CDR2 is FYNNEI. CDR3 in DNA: TGTGCCAGCAGTGGCGGGGGAATTCGCACAGATACGCAGTATTTT. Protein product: CASSGGGIRTDTQYF.

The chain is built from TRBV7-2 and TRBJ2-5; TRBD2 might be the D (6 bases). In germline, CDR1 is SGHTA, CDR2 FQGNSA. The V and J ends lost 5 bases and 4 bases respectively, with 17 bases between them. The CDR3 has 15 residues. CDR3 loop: CASSPAGLRVETQYF. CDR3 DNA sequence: TGTGCCAGCAGCCCCGCCGGACTACGTGTAGAGACCCAGTACTTC.

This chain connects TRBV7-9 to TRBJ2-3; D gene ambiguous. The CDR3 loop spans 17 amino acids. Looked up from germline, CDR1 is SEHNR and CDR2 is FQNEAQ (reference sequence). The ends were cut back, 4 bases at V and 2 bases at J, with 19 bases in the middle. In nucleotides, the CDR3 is TGTGCCAGCAGCTCGATACCGGGTCCTCAATTCACAGATACGCAGTATTTT. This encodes CASSSIPGPQFTDTQYF.

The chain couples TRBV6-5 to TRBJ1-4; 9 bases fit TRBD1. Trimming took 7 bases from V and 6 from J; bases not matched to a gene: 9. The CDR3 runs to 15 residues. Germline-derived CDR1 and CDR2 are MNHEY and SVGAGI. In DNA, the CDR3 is TGTGCCAGCAAGGACAGGGGAGGAGCAGATGAAAAACTGTTTTTT. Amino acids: CASKDRGGADEKLFF.

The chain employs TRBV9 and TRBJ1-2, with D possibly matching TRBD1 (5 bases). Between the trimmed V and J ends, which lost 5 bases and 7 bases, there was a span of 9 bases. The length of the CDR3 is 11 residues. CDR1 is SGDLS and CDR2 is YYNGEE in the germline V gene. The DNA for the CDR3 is TGTGCCAGCAGTGGGGCTTCTGGCTACACCTTC. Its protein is CASSGASGYTF.